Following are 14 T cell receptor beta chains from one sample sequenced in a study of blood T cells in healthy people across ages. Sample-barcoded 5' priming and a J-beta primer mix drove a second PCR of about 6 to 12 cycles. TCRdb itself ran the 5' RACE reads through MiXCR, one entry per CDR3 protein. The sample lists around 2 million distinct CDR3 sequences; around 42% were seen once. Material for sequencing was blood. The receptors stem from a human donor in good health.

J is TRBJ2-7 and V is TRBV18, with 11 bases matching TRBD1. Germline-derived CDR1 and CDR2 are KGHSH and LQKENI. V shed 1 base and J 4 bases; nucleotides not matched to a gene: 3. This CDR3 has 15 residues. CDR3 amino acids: CASSPQGTGGYEQYF. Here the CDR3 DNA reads TGTGCCAGCTCACCACAAGGGACAGGGGGTTACGAGCAGTACTTC.

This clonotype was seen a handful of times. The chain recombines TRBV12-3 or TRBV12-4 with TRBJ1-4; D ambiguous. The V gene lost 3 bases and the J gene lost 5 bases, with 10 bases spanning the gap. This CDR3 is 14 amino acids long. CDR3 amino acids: CASSFSQRNEKLFF. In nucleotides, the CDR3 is TGTGCCAGCAGTTTCTCACAGAGAAATGAAAAACTGTTTTTT.

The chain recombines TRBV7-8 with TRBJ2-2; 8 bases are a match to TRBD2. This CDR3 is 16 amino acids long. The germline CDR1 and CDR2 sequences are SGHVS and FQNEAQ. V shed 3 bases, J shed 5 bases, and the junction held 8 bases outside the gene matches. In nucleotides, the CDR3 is TGTGCCAGCAGCTTCGCCGGGGGGGCCGATACCGGGGAGCTGTTTTTT. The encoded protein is CASSFAGGADTGELFF.

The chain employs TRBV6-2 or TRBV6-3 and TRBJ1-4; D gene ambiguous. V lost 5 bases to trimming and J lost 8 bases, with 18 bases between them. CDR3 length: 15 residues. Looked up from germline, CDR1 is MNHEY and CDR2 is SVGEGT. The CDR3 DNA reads TGTGCCAGCAGTCCCCCGGGTCTCTCGGGCGAAAAACTGTTTTTT. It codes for CASSPPGLSGEKLFF.

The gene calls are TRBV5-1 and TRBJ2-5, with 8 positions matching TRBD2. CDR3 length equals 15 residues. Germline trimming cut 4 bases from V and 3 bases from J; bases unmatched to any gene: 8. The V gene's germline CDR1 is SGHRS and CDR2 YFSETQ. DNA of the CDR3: TGCGCCAGCAGCCCGGGGGCAGCGGGGGAAGAGACCCAGTACTTC. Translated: CASSPGAAGEETQYF.

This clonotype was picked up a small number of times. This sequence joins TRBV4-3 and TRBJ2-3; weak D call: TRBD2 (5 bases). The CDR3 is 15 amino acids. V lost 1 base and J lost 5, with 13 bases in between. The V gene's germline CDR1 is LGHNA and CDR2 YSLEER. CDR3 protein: CASSQVGGGKDTQYF. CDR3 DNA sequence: TGCGCCAGCAGCCAAGTGGGCGGAGGTAAAGATACGCAGTATTTT.

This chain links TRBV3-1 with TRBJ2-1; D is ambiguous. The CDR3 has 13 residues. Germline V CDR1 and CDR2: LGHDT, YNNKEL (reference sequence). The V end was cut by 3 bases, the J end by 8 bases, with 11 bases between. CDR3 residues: CASSQIQSYEQFF. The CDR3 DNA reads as TGTGCCAGCAGCCAGATTCAATCATATGAGCAGTTCTTC.

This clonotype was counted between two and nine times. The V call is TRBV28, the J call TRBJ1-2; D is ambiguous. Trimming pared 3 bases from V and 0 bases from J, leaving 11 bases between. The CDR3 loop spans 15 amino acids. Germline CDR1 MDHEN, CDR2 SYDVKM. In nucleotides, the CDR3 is TGTGCCAGCAGTTTGCGGCCCGGGGCTAACTATGGCTACACCTTC. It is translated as CASSLRPGANYGYTF.

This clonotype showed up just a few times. The CDR3 DNA sequence: TGCGCCAGCAGCCCCAGGGCAGGGCGGCAGCCCCAGCATTTT. The encoded protein is CASSPRAGRQPQHF. V is TRBV4-1 and J is TRBJ1-5; a weak D match, TRBD1 (5 bases). The germline gives CDR1 MGHRA, CDR2 YSYEKL. Trimming removed 4 bases at V and 7 bases at J, with 14 bases between. CDR3 length: 14 amino acids.

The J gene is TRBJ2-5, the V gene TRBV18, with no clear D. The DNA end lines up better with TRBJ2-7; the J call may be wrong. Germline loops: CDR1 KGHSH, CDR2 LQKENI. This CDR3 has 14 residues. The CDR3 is CASSSSERTYEQYF. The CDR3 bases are TGTGCCAGCTCCTCCTCGGAAAGGACCTACGAGCAGTACTTC.

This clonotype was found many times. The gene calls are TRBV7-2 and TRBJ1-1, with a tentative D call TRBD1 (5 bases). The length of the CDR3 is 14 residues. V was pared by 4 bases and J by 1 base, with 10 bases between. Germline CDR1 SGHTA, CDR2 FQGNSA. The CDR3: CASSSSGGNTEAFF. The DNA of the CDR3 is TGTGCCAGCAGCTCTTCCGGGGGGAACACTGAAGCTTTCTTT. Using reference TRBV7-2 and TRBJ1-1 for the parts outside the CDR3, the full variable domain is GAGVSQSPSNKVTEKGKDVELRCDPISGHTALYWYRQSLGQGLEFLIYFQGNSAPDKSGLPSDRFSAERTGGSVSTLTIQRTQQEDSAVYLCASSSSGGNTEAFFGQGTRLTVV.

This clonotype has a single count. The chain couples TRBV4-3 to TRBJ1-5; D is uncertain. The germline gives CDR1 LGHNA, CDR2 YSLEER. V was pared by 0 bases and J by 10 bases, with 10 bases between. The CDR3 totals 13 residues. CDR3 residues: CASSQERWGPQHF. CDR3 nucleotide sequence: TGCGCCAGCAGCCAAGAAAGATGGGGACCCCAGCATTTT.

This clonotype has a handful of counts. The CDR3: CASSQDLLGRQYF. The CDR3 DNA is TGCGCCAGCAGCCAAGATCTTCTAGGGAGGCAGTATTTT. V gene TRBV4-1 combines with J gene TRBJ2-3, with D perhaps TRBD2 (5 bases). V lost 0 bases and J lost 11, with 12 bases in between. Germline loops: CDR1 MGHRA, CDR2 YSYEKL. The CDR3 consists of 13 residues.

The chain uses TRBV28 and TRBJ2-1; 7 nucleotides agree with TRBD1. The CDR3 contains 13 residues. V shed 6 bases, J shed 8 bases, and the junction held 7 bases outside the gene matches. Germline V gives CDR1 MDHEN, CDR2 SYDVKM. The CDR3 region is CASRRQGPDEQFF. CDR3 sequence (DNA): TGTGCCAGCAGGAGACAGGGTCCGGATGAGCAGTTCTTC. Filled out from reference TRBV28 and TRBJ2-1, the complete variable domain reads DVKVTQSSRYLVKRTGEKVFLECVQDMDHENMFWYRQDPGLGLRLIYFSYDVKMKEKGDIPEGYSVSREKKERFSLILESASTNQTSMYLCASRRQGPDEQFFGPGTRLTVL.